This T cell receptor beta chain appears in the sequencing data of a study of OX40 agonist ivuxolimab in advanced cancers. Produced via immunoSEQ multiplex PCR; TCRdb's table is partial and in-frame only. Seen here are around 66,000 clones, about 85% observed once, and the top ten hold approximately 4.3%. Trimming stripped 0 bases from V and 2 bases from J, with 11 bases between. The length of the CDR3 is 15 residues. Germline CDR1 and CDR2: SGHKS and YYEKEE (reference sequence). J is TRBJ2-5 and V is TRBV5-5, with D unclear. This TCR came from an adult with an advanced solid tumor such as melanoma, head and neck, liver or kidney cancer. Specimen: CD4+ or CD8+ T cells sorted from blood, collected in a trial of the OX40 agonist ivuxolimab. This CDR3 reads CASSLVPATQETQYF. The CDR3 DNA is TGTGCCAGCAGCTTGGTCCCAGCTACACAAGAGACCCAGTACTTC.